Presented here are 24 T cell receptor beta chains from one specimen sequenced in a study of T cell clones after liver transplantation. TCRdb's copy holds only in-frame clones and misses some; the assay was immunoSEQ multiplex PCR. The sample shows around 110,000 clones, less than 95% of them seen only once. The sample consisted of CD4+ T cells from blood, taken 12 months after liver transplant. These receptors were obtained from a human patient who received a liver transplant. Some of these T cells may belong to the graft donor.

This chain connects TRBV5-6 to TRBJ1-2; no clear D gene. The V gene's germline CDR1 is SGHDT and CDR2 YYEEEE. The CDR3 totals 11 residues. Between the trimmed V and J ends, which lost 5 bases and 3 bases, there was a span of 5 bases. The CDR3 sequence: CASRRDYGYTF. The CDR3 nucleotides read TGTGCCAGCAGGCGGGACTATGGCTACACCTTC.

The V call is TRBV15, the J call TRBJ2-7; 7 bases match TRBD2. Germline V CDR1 and CDR2: LNHNV, YYDKDF (reference sequence). The CDR3 loop spans 14 amino acids. J gave up 6 bases and V 1 base, and 6 bases lay outside the gene matches. The CDR3 DNA is TGTGCCACCAGCAGAGGGGAGGGGTTGGGCGAGCAGTACTTC. Amino acids: CATSRGEGLGEQYF.

The chain couples TRBV19 to TRBJ1-5; D gene unclear. The ends were cut back, 6 bases at V and 1 base at J, with 10 bases in the middle. The CDR3 is made up of 14 amino acids. The germline CDR1 and CDR2 sequences are LNHDA and SQIVND (reference sequence). For the CDR3, the DNA is TGTGCCAGTAGGGTCGATGGAAGCAATCAGCCCCAGCATTTT. It encodes CASRVDGSNQPQHF.

The genes are TRBV2 and TRBJ2-7; 7 nucleotides agree with TRBD2. The V gene's germline CDR1 is SNHLY and CDR2 FYNNEI. The CDR3 contains 14 residues. With 2 bases clipped from V and 0 bases from J, the junction kept 1 base outside the gene matches. The CDR3, as DNA: TGTGCCAGCAGTGAACTAGCGGCCTCCTACGAGCAGTACTTC. This gives the protein CASSELAASYEQYF.

The rearrangement uses TRBV6-1 and TRBJ2-2, with D perhaps TRBD2 (6 bases). Trimming cost V 0 bases and J 1 base, with 18 bases left between them. The V gene's germline CDR1 is MNHNS and CDR2 SASEGT. This CDR3 is built from 19 residues. The CDR3: CASSEALGGGPQNTGELFF. The CDR3 nucleotides read TGTGCCAGCAGTGAAGCGCTGGGGGGAGGTCCGCAGAACACCGGGGAGCTGTTTTTT.

This rearrangement joins TRBV28 to TRBJ2-5; D gene ambiguous. Looked up from germline, CDR1 is MDHEN and CDR2 is SYDVKM. The CDR3 is 13 amino acids. V lost 2 bases and J 7 bases, leaving 11 bases between the germline ends. The chain's CDR3 is CASSLGSVGTQYF. CDR3 DNA sequence: TGTGCCAGCAGTTTAGGCAGTGTAGGGACCCAGTACTTC.

The chain employs TRBV19 and TRBJ2-2; the D is unclear. The CDR3 loop spans 12 amino acids. Trimming left V 5 bases short and J 6 bases short, with 7 bases between. Germline lookup yields CDR1 LNHDA and CDR2 SQIVND (reference sequence). Here the CDR3 reads CASSYSPGELFF. The DNA for the CDR3 is TGTGCCAGTAGTTATTCCCCCGGGGAGCTGTTTTTT.

This clone was counted once. The CDR3 nucleotides read TGTGCCAGCACCCCGAGTGGGGCCGGGAACGAGCAGTACTTC. It specifies CASTPSGAGNEQYF. The rearrangement uses TRBV6-5 and TRBJ2-7, with D perhaps assigned TRBD1 or TRBD2 (5 bases each). The germline gives CDR1 MNHEY, CDR2 SVGAGI. V gave up 7 bases and J gave up 5 bases, with 18 bases separating them. The CDR3 has 14 residues.

This chain uses TRBV5-1 with TRBJ2-7, with TRBD2 identical over 8 bases. Losses at the gene ends were 7 bases for V and 4 bases for J; bases not matched to a gene: 10. The germline V gene encodes CDR1 SGHRS and CDR2 YFSETQ. The CDR3 has 14 amino acids. The CDR3 region has the DNA TGCGCCAGCTCCGAGGCAGCGGGAGTGTACGAGCAGTACTTC. Translated, it gives CASSEAAGVYEQYF.

CDR3 region: CASSLQGQGGTGELFF. The DNA of the CDR3 is TGCGCCAGCAGCCTCCAGGGACAGGGTGGGACCGGGGAGCTGTTTTTT. V gene TRBV5-1 combines with J gene TRBJ2-2, with TRBD1 matching 9 bases. The CDR3 spans 16 residues. The V gene end was trimmed by 4 bases and the J gene end by 5 bases; junction bases not matched to a gene: 9. In germline, CDR1 is SGHRS, CDR2 YFSETQ.

The chain links TRBV5-6 to TRBJ1-2; 8 bases map to TRBD1. Germline V gene lookup returns CDR1 SGHDT and CDR2 YYEEEE. The CDR3 runs to 14 residues. The trim removed 4 bases at V and 3 bases at J, leaving 5 bases unmatched. DNA for the CDR3: TGTGCCAGCAGCGGAATGACAGGGGACTATGGCTACACCTTC. Its protein is CASSGMTGDYGYTF. Full variable domain (remainder filled in from reference TRBV5-6 and TRBJ1-2): DAGVTQSPTHLIKTRGQQVTLRCSPKSGHDTVSWYQQALGQGPQFIFQYYEEEERQRGNFPDRFSGHQFPNYSSELNVNALLLGDSALYLCASSGMTGDYGYTFGSGTRLTVV.

The rearrangement joins TRBV7-3 to TRBJ2-5, with D possibly being TRBD1 (5 bases). The CDR3 is 13 residues long. Germline values: CDR1 SGHTA, CDR2 FQGTGA. V gave up 4 bases and J gave up 4 bases, with 10 bases separating them. As DNA, the CDR3 is TGTGCCAGCAGCTCCCAGGGTCGAGAGACCCAGTACTTC. It encodes CASSSQGRETQYF.

This clone was seen only once. The chain links TRBV28 to TRBJ2-7, with D tentatively TRBD2 (6 bases). Germline V gives CDR1 MDHEN, CDR2 SYDVKM. Trimming shortened V by 2 bases and J by 3 bases, and 14 bases separated the two germline ends. The CDR3 extends over 15 amino acids. The CDR3 sequence: CASSLRLATRYEQYF. The CDR3 DNA follows: TGTGCCAGCAGTTTAAGGCTAGCGACACGCTACGAGCAGTACTTC.

This chain connects TRBV21-1 to TRBJ2-1. TRBV21-1 is deemed a pseudogene. CDR3 size: 16 residues. Here the CDR3 reads CASSKWVGRPYNEQFF. The CDR3 nucleotides read TGTGCCAGCAGCAAGTGGGTCGGGCGGCCCTACAATGAGCAGTTCTTC.

CDR3 sequence: CASSPQSGTVYGYTF. The CDR3, as DNA: TGTGCCAGCAGCCCTCAATCCGGGACGGTCTATGGCTACACCTTC. The rearrangement joins TRBV5-4 to TRBJ1-2; D possibly corresponds to TRBD1 (5 bases). There are 15 residues in the CDR3. The V end lost 4 bases, the J end lost 4 bases, and 17 bases lay between the germline ends. Germline V gene data show CDR1 as SGHNT and CDR2 as YYREEE (reference sequence).

The rearrangement links TRBV7-3 to TRBJ2-3; D possibly corresponds to TRBD2 (6 bases). In germline, CDR1 is SGHTA, CDR2 FQGTGA. This CDR3 is built from 15 residues. The V gene lost 2 bases and the J gene lost 0 bases, with 9 bases spanning the gap. The CDR3 nucleotides are TGTGCCAGCAGCTTATCTAGCGTTAGCACAGATACGCAGTATTTT. Translating gives CASSLSSVSTDTQYF.

V gene TRBV7-9 combines with J gene TRBJ1-2; TRBD1 is a possible D gene (5 bases). Trimming stripped 1 base from V and 14 bases from J, with 17 bases between. This CDR3 is built from 13 residues. From germline, CDR1 is SEHNR and CDR2 FQNEAQ (reference sequence). CDR3 in DNA: TGTGCCAGCAGCTTAGGTGGAGGGGACCTTGGAACCTTC. Amino acid sequence: CASSLGGGDLGTF.

This sequence joins TRBV16 and TRBJ1-4; no reliable D call. Germline values: CDR1 KGHSY, CDR2 FQNENV. Trimming pared 0 bases from V and 3 bases from J, leaving 8 bases between. This CDR3 contains 15 residues. CDR3 loop: CASSQSQFPNEKLFF. DNA of the CDR3: TGTGCCAGCAGCCAATCCCAATTCCCTAATGAAAAACTGTTTTTT.

This rearrangement joins TRBV13 to TRBJ2-3; TRBD1 matches 7 bases. Germline V gene sequence: CDR1 PRHDT, CDR2 FYEKMQ (reference sequence). The CDR3 length is 16 residues. The J segment lost 1 base and the V segment lost 0 bases, leaving 4 bases of the junction unmatched. CDR3 coding DNA: TGTGCCAGCAGCTTAGGACAGGGGATTCGCACAGATACGCAGTATTTT. Translating gives CASSLGQGIRTDTQYF.

The chain joins TRBV30 to TRBJ2-1, with TRBD2 as a possible D gene (6 bases). With 0 bases removed from V and 8 bases from J, the gap between germline ends came to 14 bases. The CDR3 contains 14 residues. Germline V CDR1 and CDR2: GTSNPN, SVGIG (reference sequence). CDR3 sequence: CAWSVLTRGDEQFF. The CDR3, as DNA: TGTGCCTGGAGTGTACTAACGCGGGGTGATGAGCAGTTCTTC.

V is TRBV7-8 and J is TRBJ2-5; D might be TRBD2 (6 bases). Germline lookup yields CDR1 SGHVS and CDR2 FQNEAQ. V lost 5 bases, J lost 3 bases, and 19 bases lay in between. The CDR3 runs to 16 residues. This chain's CDR3 is CASSPSRLANKETQYF. The DNA for the CDR3 is TGTGCCAGCAGCCCATCCCGGCTAGCGAATAAAGAGACCCAGTACTTC.

This chain connects TRBV6-5 to TRBJ2-5; D unresolved. The CDR3 runs to 15 residues. Trimming stripped 6 bases from V and 7 bases from J, with 21 bases between. The germline gives CDR1 MNHEY, CDR2 SVGAGI. This CDR3 reads CASSPQSHGFGTQYF. The CDR3 DNA sequence: TGTGCCAGCAGCCCTCAAAGCCACGGGTTCGGGACCCAGTACTTC.

J is TRBJ1-2 and V is TRBV5-6, with D possibly being TRBD1 (6 bases). Looked up from germline, CDR1 is SGHDT and CDR2 is YYEEEE. Trimming cost V 2 bases and J 5 bases, with 13 bases left between them. The CDR3 length is 14 residues. Here the CDR3 DNA reads TGTGCCAGCAGCTTACAGGGTGGAGGGTATGGCTACACCTTC. It encodes CASSLQGGGYGYTF.

The chain uses TRBV2 and TRBJ2-3, with 8 bases identical to TRBD2. Unmatched junction bases numbered 4, after V lost 8 bases and J lost 0 bases. This CDR3 region has 14 residues. Germline values: CDR1 SNHLY, CDR2 FYNNEI. The CDR3 sequence: CASQRESSTDTQYF. For the CDR3, the DNA is TGTGCCAGCCAGCGGGAGTCTAGCACAGATACGCAGTATTTT.